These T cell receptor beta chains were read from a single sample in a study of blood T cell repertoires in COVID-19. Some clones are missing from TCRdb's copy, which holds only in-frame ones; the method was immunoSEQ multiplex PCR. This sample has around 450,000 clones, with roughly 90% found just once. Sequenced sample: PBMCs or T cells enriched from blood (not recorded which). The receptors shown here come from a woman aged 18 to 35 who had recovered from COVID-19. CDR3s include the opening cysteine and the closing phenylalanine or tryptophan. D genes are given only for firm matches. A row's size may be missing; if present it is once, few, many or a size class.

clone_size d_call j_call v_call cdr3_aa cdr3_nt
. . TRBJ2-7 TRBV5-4 CASSLDPRGEQYF TGTGCCAGCAGCTTGGACCCCCGGGGCGAGCAGTACTTC
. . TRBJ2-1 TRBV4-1 CASSQVQGLRQFF TGCGCCAGCAGCCAAGTGCAGGGGTTGCGGCAGTTCTTC
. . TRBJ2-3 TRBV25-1 CASSERGAGWRSDTQYF TGTGCCAGCAGTGAGCGCGGGGCTGGGTGGAGATCAGATACGCAGTATTTT
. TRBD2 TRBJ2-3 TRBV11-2 CASSPSRLGAGGQNTQYF TGTGCCAGCAGCCCCTCCCGACTGGGAGCGGGGGGCCAAAATACGCAGTATTTT
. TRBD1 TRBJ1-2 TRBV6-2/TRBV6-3 CASSNGQVDGYTF TGTGCCAGCAGTAACGGACAGGTGGATGGCTACACCTTC
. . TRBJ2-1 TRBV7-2 CASSPTVYNEQFF TGTGCCAGCAGCCCGACAGTCTACAATGAGCAGTTCTTC
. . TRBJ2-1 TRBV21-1 CASSKGSDRGGNEQFF TGTGCCAGCAGCAAAGGTAGCGACAGGGGGGGGAATGAGCAGTTCTTC
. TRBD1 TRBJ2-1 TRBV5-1 CASSNGQGAENEQFF TGCGCCAGCAGCAACGGACAGGGGGCTGAGAATGAGCAGTTCTTC
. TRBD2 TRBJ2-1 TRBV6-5 CASRTSGGNEQFF TGTGCCAGCAGGACCTCGGGGGGCAATGAGCAGTTCTTC
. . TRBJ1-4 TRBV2 CASSVRGGRTNEKLFF TGTGCCAGCAGTGTGAGAGGAGGGCGAACTAATGAAAAACTGTTTTTT
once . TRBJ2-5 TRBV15 CATSRGQGWSSETQYF TGTGCCACCAGCAGAGGGCAGGGGTGGTCGTCAGAGACCCAGTACTTC
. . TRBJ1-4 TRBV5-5 CASSLKVAGEKLFF TGTGCCAGCAGCTTGAAAGTCGCGGGTGAAAAACTGTTTTTT
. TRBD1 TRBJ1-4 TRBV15 CATSGTEGLRSEKLFF TGTGCCACCTCCGGGACAGAGGGATTAAGGAGTGAAAAACTGTTTTTT
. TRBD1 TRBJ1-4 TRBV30 CALGQEPNEKLFF TGTGCCCTCGGACAGGAGCCAAATGAAAAACTGTTTTTT
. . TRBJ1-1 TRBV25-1 CASSESMAHDTEAFF TGTGCCAGCAGTGAATCGATGGCTCACGACACTGAAGCTTTCTTT
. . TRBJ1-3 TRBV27 CASSLSRGVGNTIYF TGTGCCAGCAGTTTATCCCGGGGAGTTGGAAACACCATATATTTT
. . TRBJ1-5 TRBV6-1 CASSAVGQINQPQHF TGTGCCAGCAGTGCCGTGGGGCAGATCAATCAGCCCCAGCATTTT
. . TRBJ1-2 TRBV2 CASRLTGDGYTF TGTGCCAGCAGGCTTACAGGCGATGGCTACACCTTC
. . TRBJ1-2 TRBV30 CAWSPRGTVYGYTF TGTGCCTGGAGTCCACGGGGGACCGTCTATGGCTACACCTTC
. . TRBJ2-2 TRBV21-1 CASSREALRGGLAGELFF TGTGCCAGCAGCAGAGAGGCTTTGCGGGGGGGTTTAGCCGGGGAGCTGTTTTTT
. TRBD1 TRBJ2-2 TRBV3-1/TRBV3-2 CASSPGTGAGELFF TGTGCCAGCAGCCCCGGGACAGGGGCCGGGGAGCTGTTTTTT
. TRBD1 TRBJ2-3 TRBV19 CASSNGQGSLSTDTQYF TGTGCCAGTAGTAATGGACAGGGGTCTTTGAGCACAGATACGCAGTATTTT
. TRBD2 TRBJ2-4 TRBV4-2 CASSPGTSGGPYIQYF TGTGCCAGCAGCCCGGGGACTAGCGGGGGTCCGTACATTCAGTACTTC
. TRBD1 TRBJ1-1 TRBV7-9 CASSLGDSGATEAFF TGTGCCAGCAGCCTAGGGGACAGTGGGGCCACTGAAGCTTTCTTT
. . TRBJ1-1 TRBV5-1 CASSPVLNTEAFF TGCGCCAGCAGCCCGGTCTTAAACACTGAAGCTTTCTTT
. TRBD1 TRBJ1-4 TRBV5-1 CASSLDVRGNEKLFF TGCGCCAGCAGCTTGGATGTCAGGGGGAATGAAAAACTGTTTTTT
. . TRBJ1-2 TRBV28 CASSLPLDHTDGYTF TGTGCCAGCAGTTTACCCCTCGACCACACAGATGGCTACACCTTC
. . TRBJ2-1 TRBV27 CASSSSTRNEQFF TGTGCCAGCAGTTCGTCAACTAGGAATGAGCAGTTCTTC
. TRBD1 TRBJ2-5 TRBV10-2 CASNNRGPQETQYF TGCGCCAGCAACAACAGGGGGCCACAAGAGACCCAGTACTTC
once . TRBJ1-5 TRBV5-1 CASSRDSLNQPQHF TGCGCCAGCAGCCGAGACAGTCTCAATCAGCCCCAGCATTTT
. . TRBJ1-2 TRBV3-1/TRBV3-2 CASSPGGNYGYTF TGTGCCAGCAGCCCGGGGGGGAACTATGGCTACACCTTC
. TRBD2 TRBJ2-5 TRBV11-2 CASSPIIGGGFERPRTQYF TGTGCCAGCAGCCCTATTATTGGGGGAGGGTTCGAGCGGCCTAGGACCCAGTACTTC
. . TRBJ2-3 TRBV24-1 CATSDSGGTDTQYF TGTGCCACCAGTGATAGCGGAGGCACAGATACGCAGTATTTT
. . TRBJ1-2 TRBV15 CATSPAGPAYNYGYTF TGTGCCACCAGCCCTGCAGGGCCAGCCTATAACTATGGCTACACCTTC